The text below deals with one TCR beta chain. Its antigen is unknown. The sequenced template was cDNA made from the entire isolated RNA. Reads from naive, central memory and regulatory T cell samples averaged roughly 3.3 million. Using immunoSEQ multiplex PCR, the repertoire was profiled, and TCRdb retains in-frame clones only, with some absent. Of 110,000 to 150,000 clones detected, 7% to 10% appear once; the ten largest clones hold around 0.7%. This entry comes from a study of beta chain features in type 1 diabetes. General observations from the study: Patients with type 1 diabetes carried fewer insertions and had more deletions at their VDJ junctions.

The CDR3 extends over 18 amino acids. Sequenced sample: central memory CD4+ T cells from blood. This TCR came from a man in his late teens or twenties in good health. The gene calls are TRBV21-1 and TRBJ2-4; the DNA was not compared with TRBD1, the D call given in the table. TRBV21-1 is a pseudogene locus. CDR3 sequence reads: CASSKRGLAVKDGNIQYF. The DNA for the CDR3 is TGTGCCAGCAGCAAAAGGGGGCTCGCGGTAAAAGATGGAAACATTCAGTACTTC.